This T cell receptor beta chain was sequenced in a study of metastatic and nonmetastatic thyroid tumors. Study summary: Malignant and benign thyroid patients had repertoires compared in peripheral blood and tumor or nodule tissue.

The table lists this clone with a few counts. What it binds is unknown. Prior to thyroid surgery, none of the patients had received any treatment. Regarding the study as a whole: The reported finding was significantly higher TCR beta diversity in malignant thyroid tumors relative to benign nodules, in blood and tumor.

The V end lost 5 bases, the J end lost 4 bases, and 9 bases lay between the germline ends. The length of the CDR3 is 12 residues. Per the germline V gene, CDR1 is SEHNR and CDR2 is FQNEAQ (reference sequence). As processed by the authors: A papillary thyroid cancer distant-metastasis classifier was built from CDR3 differences across clinicopathological groups. TCRdb re-called clones from the PCR reads using MiXCR. TCRdb assigned the V and J calls; the authors' analysis was not used. The table records tens of thousands of clones, about 12% of them present only once. What was sequenced was blood. The chain joins TRBV7-9 to TRBJ2-7, with no clear D. The sequence was collected from a male donor with papillary thyroid cancer or a benign thyroid nodule (not recorded which). Some clones in this sample may be carry-over from other donors' samples. The CDR3 loop is CASSAEKYEQYF. As DNA, the CDR3 is TGTGCCAGCAGCGCGGAGAAATACGAGCAGTACTTC.